The 21 T cell receptor beta chains below were found in one sample sequenced in a study of human T cells and chemical hapten exposure. Described time point: patch test 1, 2 weeks after DPC sensitization. The treatment here: therapeutic diphenylcyclopropenone sensitization with weekly scalp DPC. Each CDR3 protein is one row after TCRdb ran MiXCR on the RACE reads. The profile shows tens of thousands of distinct CDR3 sequences, under 9% of them singletons. Specimen: whole blood, collected in connection with sensitization to the hapten diphenylcyclopropenone (DPC). The receptors stem from a woman in her thirties with alopecia areata. Some clones in this sample may be carry-over from other donors' samples.

The sample holds a few counts of this clonotype. V is TRBV5-1 and J is TRBJ1-1; tentatively, D is TRBD1 (5 bases). This CDR3 contains 14 residues. The V and J ends lost 4 bases and 2 bases respectively, with 12 bases between them. The germline V gene has CDR1 SGHRS and CDR2 YFSETQ. CDR3 DNA: TGCGCCAGCAGCCCGGGGGAGTTCAACACTGAAGCTTTCTTT. It codes for CASSPGEFNTEAFF.

This clonotype was seen at least ten times. This rearrangement joins TRBV7-3 to TRBJ1-1, with D maybe TRBD1 (6 bases). The CDR3 spans 13 residues. Trimming shortened V by 5 bases and J by 1 base, and 8 bases separated the two germline ends. Germline V CDR1 and CDR2: SGHTA, FQGTGA. The DNA for the CDR3 is TGTGCCAGCAGCCCACAGGGGAACACTGAAGCTTTCTTT. Protein: CASSPQGNTEAFF.

This clonotype was seen at least ten times. The chain uses TRBV12-3 or TRBV12-4 and TRBJ2-5; tentative D call: TRBD1 (6 bases). CDR3 length: 14 residues. V was shortened by 7 bases and J by 7 bases, with 19 bases between the two germline ends. In nucleotides, the CDR3 is TGTGCCAGCACCGTACAGGGTGCCCTGGGGACCCAGTACTTC. It is translated as CASTVQGALGTQYF.

Ten or more counts support this clonotype. This chain links TRBV24-1 with TRBJ1-5; the D is unclear. Germline V gene sequence: CDR1 KGHDR, CDR2 SFDVKD. V was trimmed by 4 bases and J by 4 bases, leaving 13 bases between them. The CDR3 sequence is 15 residues long. CDR3 bases: TGTGCCACCAGTGAAAGCAGGCCGCCTAATCAGCCCCAGCATTTT. As protein: CATSESRPPNQPQHF.

With respect to this clonotype: A clone one base away is much larger, so this may be a read error. V usage is TRBV7-3 and J usage is TRBJ2-7; D is perhaps TRBD1 (6 bases). Trimming shortened V by 0 bases and J by 5 bases, and 14 bases separated the two germline ends. The length of the CDR3 is 15 residues. Germline V gene lookup returns CDR1 SGHTA and CDR2 FQGTGA. The CDR3 sequence is CASSLTAGQSDEQYF. The CDR3 DNA reads TGTGCCAGCAGCTTAACTGCCGGACAGTCCGACGAGCAGTACTTC.

The CDR3 protein is CASSLAGGAAQETQYF. In nucleotides, the CDR3 is TGCGCCAGCAGCTTGGCCGGTGGAGCTGCCCAAGAGACCCAGTACTTC. This chain uses TRBV5-1 with TRBJ2-5; D ambiguous. The CDR3 extends over 16 amino acids. Trimming took 0 bases from V and 1 from J, leaving 13 bases between them. Per the germline V gene, CDR1 is SGHRS and CDR2 is YFSETQ.

This clonotype was detected many times. The V and J genes are TRBV3-1 and TRBJ2-7; 12 nucleotides match TRBD2. CDR3 length: 15 amino acids. Germline trimming cut 6 bases from V and 6 bases from J; bases unmatched to any gene: 9. CDR1 LGHDT and CDR2 YNNKEL come from the germline V gene (reference sequence). The CDR3: CASSLTSGGIREQYF. The CDR3 nucleotides read TGTGCCAGCAGTTTGACTAGCGGGGGCATTCGCGAGCAGTACTTC.

This clonotype was recorded many times. The chain combines TRBV13 with TRBJ2-1, with 7 positions matching TRBD1. The CDR3 consists of 15 residues. Germline V gene sequence: CDR1 PRHDT, CDR2 FYEKMQ (reference sequence). With V trimmed by 7 bases and J by 4 bases, 10 bases remained unmatched. The CDR3 protein is CASTIKGQRYNEQFF. The CDR3 DNA sequence: TGTGCCAGCACCATTAAGGGACAGCGATACAATGAGCAGTTCTTC.

This clonotype showed up just a few times. The genes are TRBV18 and TRBJ2-1, with a tentative D call TRBD2 (5 bases). The CDR3 is made up of 15 amino acids. The germline CDR1 and CDR2 sequences are KGHSH and LQKENI. Trimming pared 3 bases from V and 9 bases from J, leaving 18 bases between. The CDR3 loop is CASSPVDGRGSEQFF. CDR3 nucleotide sequence: TGTGCCAGCTCACCGGTGGATGGTAGAGGGAGTGAGCAGTTCTTC. The full variable domain, in which reference TRBV18 and TRBJ2-1 provide the parts outside the CDR3, is NAGVMQNPRHLVRRRGQEARLRCSPMKGHSHVYWYRQLPEEGLKFMVYLQKENIIDESGMPKERFSAEFPKEGPSILRIQQVVRGDSAAYFCASSPVDGRGSEQFFGPGTRLTVL.

This clonotype was detected only a few times. V gene TRBV12-3 or TRBV12-4 combines with J gene TRBJ1-2; no clear D gene. This CDR3 is built from 13 residues. V was cut by 2 bases and J by 8 bases, with 12 bases left in between. The CDR3 loop is CASSLMGVGGYTF. The CDR3 region has the DNA TGTGCCAGCAGTTTAATGGGAGTGGGAGGCTACACCTTC.

The chain uses TRBV12-3 or TRBV12-4 and TRBJ2-1, with D uncertain. V shed 3 bases and J shed 8 bases, with 14 bases lying between them. The CDR3 extends over 14 amino acids. The DNA of the CDR3 is TGTGCCAGCAGTTTCACGCCCCCAGGTTATGAGCAGTTCTTC. Amino acid sequence: CASSFTPPGYEQFF.

This clonotype was picked up many times. This chain's CDR3 is CSARDGTRFSYEQYF. The CDR3, as DNA: TGCAGTGCTAGAGATGGGACTCGTTTCTCCTACGAGCAGTACTTC. The chain couples TRBV20-1 to TRBJ2-7; TRBD2 is a possible D gene (6 bases). The V gene lost 0 bases and the J gene lost 0 bases, with 12 bases spanning the gap. Germline V gene sequence: CDR1 DFQATT, CDR2 SNEGSKA (reference sequence). The CDR3 has 15 residues.

This clonotype was observed a few times. This rearrangement joins TRBV18 to TRBJ1-3; the D gene is possibly TRBD1 (5 bases). Germline CDR1 is KGHSH and CDR2 is LQKENI. Trimming took 1 base from V and 0 from J, leaving 13 bases between them. This CDR3 has 17 amino acids. CDR3 DNA: TGTGCCAGCTCACCACAACTTACAGGCAACTCTGGAAACACCATATATTTT. Amino acid sequence: CASSPQLTGNSGNTIYF.

This clonotype was picked up a small number of times. This chain links TRBV30 with TRBJ1-1; D is ambiguous. The length of the CDR3 is 12 residues. Trimming stripped 7 bases from V and 6 bases from J, with 15 bases between. Germline CDR1 reads GTSNPN; CDR2 reads SVGIG (reference sequence). The chain's CDR3 is CASLGRRAEAFF. The CDR3 DNA sequence: TGTGCCTCCTTAGGGAGGAGGGCTGAAGCTTTCTTT.

This clonotype was recorded at least ten times. In DNA form, the CDR3 reads TGTGCCAGCAGTCCCACCGGTGGGGATTATGAAAAACTGTTTTTT. Its translation is CASSPTGGDYEKLFF. The chain links TRBV27 to TRBJ1-4; no clear D gene. Germline assignment: CDR1 MNHEY and CDR2 SMNVEV (reference sequence). CDR3 length: 15 amino acids. V lost 5 bases and J 6 bases, leaving 16 bases between the germline ends.

This chain uses TRBV4-2 with TRBJ1-1; D is perhaps TRBD1 (5 bases). Germline lookup yields CDR1 LGHNA and CDR2 YNFKEQ. Trimming took 3 bases from V and 1 from J, leaving 9 bases between them. The CDR3 sequence is 14 residues long. The DNA for the CDR3 is TGTGCCAGCAGCCAGAAGACAGAGAACACTGAAGCTTTCTTT. The encoded protein is CASSQKTENTEAFF.

The sample holds many counts of this clonotype. The DNA of the CDR3 is TGTGCCAGCAGTCCGCGAATCTCCGCGGATACGCAGTATTTT. It specifies CASSPRISADTQYF. V and J are TRBV7-2 and TRBJ2-3; D uncertain. Trimming stripped 6 bases from V and 6 bases from J, with 16 bases between. Germline CDR1 is SGHTA and CDR2 is FQGNSA. The CDR3 loop spans 14 amino acids.

This clonotype showed up many times. The V call is TRBV2, the J call TRBJ1-2, with D possibly TRBD1 on 6 matching bases. The CDR3 is made up of 14 amino acids. CDR1 and CDR2 (germline): SNHLY, FYNNEI. The ends were cut back, 7 bases at V and 3 bases at J, with 15 bases in the middle. CDR3 nucleotide sequence: TGTGCCAGCAACTCCCCGACAGGCCACTATGGCTACACCTTC. Translation: CASNSPTGHYGYTF.

This chain's CDR3 is CASSQDSRHYGYTF. As DNA, the CDR3 is TGTGCCAGCAGCCAGGACAGCAGGCACTATGGCTACACCTTC. The chain is built from TRBV7-9 and TRBJ1-2, with D maybe TRBD1 (6 bases). Germline V gene sequence: CDR1 SEHNR, CDR2 FQNEAQ (reference sequence). The CDR3 is made up of 14 amino acids. The V end lost 5 bases, the J end lost 3 bases, and 13 bases lay between the germline ends.

This clonotype was counted ten times or more. This chain joins TRBV11-2 and TRBJ1-5; possible D gene TRBD1, 5 bases. Germline CDR1 SGHAT, CDR2 FQNNGV. This CDR3 has 13 amino acids. Trimming cost V 8 bases and J 2 bases, with 10 bases left between them. The CDR3 nucleotides read TGTGCCAGCCGGGGGTGGTGCAATCAGCCCCAGCATTTT. Its protein product is CASRGWCNQPQHF. The entire variable domain, with the rest obtained from reference TRBV11-2 and TRBJ1-5, is as follows: EAGVAQSPRYKIIEKRQSVAFWCNPISGHATLYWYQQILGQGPKLLIQFQNNGVVDDSQLPKDRFSAERLKGVDSTLKIQPAKLEDSAVYLCASRGWCNQPQHFGDGTRLSIL.

This chain links TRBV9 with TRBJ2-2; D ambiguous. The CDR3 contains 13 residues. V was trimmed by 4 bases and J by 5 bases, leaving 9 bases between them. CDR1 and CDR2 (germline): SGDLS, YYNGEE. Written as DNA, the CDR3 is TGTGCCAGCAGCCCCACTTGTACCGGGGAGCTGTTTTTT. This sequence encodes CASSPTCTGELFF.